The entry below describes one T cell receptor (beta chain). The entry originates in a study of CD8 T cells in Susac syndrome. Random hexamers served to reverse transcribe roughly 0.45 to 1 ug RNA. MiXCR was run by TCRdb on the immunoSEQ multiplex PCR reads, yielding one entry per CDR3 protein. The table has some 240,000 distinct CDR3 sequences, 90% to 97% seen once. The germline gives CDR1 MNHEY, CDR2 SVGAGI. The CDR3 has 15 residues. Trimming cost V 4 bases and J 6 bases, with 19 bases left between them. Material: CD4+ T cells from PBMCs. The receptor was isolated from a human donor with Susac syndrome. The chain links TRBV6-5 to TRBJ2-7; TRBD2 might be the D (6 bases). The CDR3 DNA reads as TGTGCCAGCAGTTCCACCCCGGAGGGAAGGAGCGAGCAGTACTTC. Translating gives CASSSTPEGRSEQYF.